This entry describes one T cell receptor (beta chain). The target of this receptor is not known. Nothing much larger sits one base from this clone, and base qualities are not available. These data are taken from a study of Ad26.COV2.S vaccination and SARS-CoV-2 variants (dated by TCRdb to about 2021). General notes on the study: TCRbeta repertoire sequencing was used to assess the specificity and breadth of SARS-CoV-2-reactive T cell receptors after Ad26.COV2.S vaccination. A total of roughly 32 samples were included in the TCR-sequenced set, comprising 19 Ad26.COV2.S vaccine recipients, 5 placebo recipients and 8 SARS-CoV-2 convalescent individuals. Broad study findings and their caveats: After vaccination, substantial breadth of spike-specific CD8+ and CD4+ T cell responses was reported. According to the authors, total T cell responses may have been underestimated by the TCR breadth and depth analyses. Non-spike TCR breadth was comparable between vaccine and placebo recipients, consistent with the vaccine containing only spike. Spike-specific TCR breadth was higher in Ad26.COV2.S recipients than in placebo recipients (P = 0.0014).

The immunoSEQ Assay was used to sequence TCRbeta CDR3 regions. After extraction, genomic DNA underwent amplification by bias-controlled multiplex PCR, followed by high-throughput sequencing. The published analysis was carried out like this. To quantify the absolute abundance of every unique TCRbeta CDR3 region, sequences were collapsed and filtered. Usable DNA was measured by amplifying reference genes present in all nucleated cells, and TCRbeta template counts were normalized to that usable DNA to estimate T cell fraction. Repertoire TCRs were annotated as SARS-CoV-2-specific by exact matching of V gene, CDR3 amino acid sequence and J gene to a known reactive TCR set. The reference SARS-CoV-2 TCR set was derived from MIRA and filtered for enrichment in COVID-19-positive ImmuneCODE repertoires, a step that removed public or cross-reactive TCRs. Based on the MIRA antigens, annotated TCRs were further analysed at the level of specific ORF or position within ORF. Depth was the summed frequency of annotated unique rearrangements, while breadth was defined as annotated unique rearrangements over total unique productive rearrangements. Two-sided Wilcoxon rank-sum tests were used to compare TCR breadth between groups. TCRdb retrieved this table from immuneACCESS and kept in-frame rearrangements only. Not all clones are present; in checked studies, unresolved V genes account for under half, and no reason is known for the remainder. D and trimming come from the DNA, and the V and J calls and clone size come from that table. Across this sample there are some 190,000 clones, with around nine tenths seen only once. About 5.5% of the sample lies in the top ten.

Explained via the paper, the time point label denotes: individuals recovered from natural SARS-CoV-2 infection. The germline V gene encodes CDR1 ENHRY and CDR2 SYGVKD. From its cysteine to its phenylalanine, the CDR3 spans 13 amino acids. The sequence is cut down to CDR3 DNA, 39 bases in frame from base 1. V drops 6 bases and J drops 6 bases, leaving 14 bases in between. Sequenced material: peripheral blood, taken after recovery from COVID-19. The V gene is TRBV10-3 and the J gene is TRBJ1-2; TRBD1 is a possible D gene, resting on 6 matching bases. This clonotype was sampled from a human donor who had recovered from COVID-19. The sequenced DNA is TGTGCCATCAGGCAGGGGACCAAAGATGGCTACACCTTC. Its product reads: CAIRQGTKDGYTF.